These 5 T cell receptor beta chains originate from one sample sequenced in a study of identical twins. TCRdb fed the 5' RACE reads into MiXCR, producing one record per CDR3 protein. The repertoire consists of 450,000 or so distinct CDR3 sequences, with 20% to 25% occurring once and the leading ten covering around 3%. This sample also appeared in a second study, on T cells expressing NK-cell markers.

Source material: CD4+ T cells sorted from blood. These TCRs come from a young woman in good health.

This clonotype was seen a few times. The chain joins TRBV4-2 to TRBJ2-1; TRBD1 is a possible D gene (6 bases). The CDR3 covers 14 residues. Trimming removed 1 base from V and 8 bases from J, with 12 bases in between. Germline lookup yields CDR1 LGHNA and CDR2 YNFKEQ. CDR3 nucleotides: TGTGCCAGCAGCCAAGGGACACAGGGCTATGAGCAGTTCTTC. Translation: CASSQGTQGYEQFF.

A few counts support this clonotype. This chain links TRBV5-1 with TRBJ2-1, with D tentatively TRBD2 (6 bases). CDR1 and CDR2 from the germline V gene are SGHRS and YFSETQ. The CDR3 covers 15 residues. Trimming took off 5 bases at V and 9 bases at J, with 21 bases between the two ends. CDR3 coding DNA: TGCGCCAGCAGAAACCGGGACTCCAAACCCGGTGAGCAGTTCTTC. It encodes CASRNRDSKPGEQFF.

The chain links TRBV20-1 to TRBJ2-3; 8 nucleotides match TRBD2. Per germline, CDR1 DFQATT and CDR2 SNEGSKA (reference sequence). V lost 6 bases to trimming and J lost 2 bases; unmatched junction nucleotides: 4. This CDR3 spans 13 amino acids. In DNA, the CDR3 is TGCAGTGCGACAGCGGGAGACACAGATACGCAGTATTTT. Amino acids: CSATAGDTDTQYF.

This chain joins TRBV20-1 and TRBJ1-1; possibly TRBD1 for D (5 bases). Germline V lookup: CDR1 DFQATT, CDR2 SNEGSKA (reference sequence). The CDR3 is 12 amino acids. Trimming pared 2 bases from V and 11 bases from J, leaving 15 bases between. CDR3 in amino acids: CSARLGTGRAFF. The CDR3 DNA reads as TGCAGTGCTAGACTCGGGACGGGCAGGGCTTTCTTT.

This clonotype has only a few counts. The chain employs TRBV24-1 and TRBJ2-5, with 7 bases fitting TRBD1. Germline-derived CDR1 and CDR2 are KGHDR and SFDVKD. CDR3 length: 15 amino acids. J lost 2 bases, V lost 3 bases, and 5 bases had no gene match. In nucleotides, the CDR3 is TGTGCCACCAGTGATCCCCCGACAGGGCAAGAGACCCAGTACTTC. Protein: CATSDPPTGQETQYF.